Below are 8 T cell receptor beta chains sequenced from a single sample in a study of T cells in tuberculosis. TCRdb's copy holds only in-frame clones and misses some; the assay was immunoSEQ multiplex PCR. The sample holds tens of thousands of clones, about 90% seen once. Sequences were obtained from PBMCs. These receptors originate from a donor between 10 and 29 years old with latent tuberculosis or without tuberculosis infection. Some clones in this sample may be carry-over from other donors' samples.

The sample holds one count of this clone. The V gene is TRBV27, the J gene TRBJ2-1; a weak D match, TRBD2 (5 bases). CDR1 and CDR2 from the germline V gene are MNHEY and SMNVEV (reference sequence). V lost 6 bases and J 5 bases, leaving 8 bases between the germline ends. The CDR3 loop spans 12 amino acids. CDR3 sequence reads: CASRLGNNEQFF. CDR3 coding DNA: TGTGCCAGCAGACTAGGGAACAATGAGCAGTTCTTC.

The V call is TRBV28, the J call TRBJ2-5, with D unresolved. This CDR3 contains 12 residues. Trimming removed 6 bases at V and 6 bases at J, with 11 bases between. Germline CDR1 reads MDHEN; CDR2 reads SYDVKM. CDR3 sequence: CASRFHSQTQYF. The CDR3 DNA reads as TGTGCCAGCAGGTTTCACAGCCAGACCCAGTACTTC.

The chain uses TRBV7-9 and TRBJ1-2, with 7 bases lining up with TRBD1. V gave up 5 bases and J gave up 7 bases; unmatched junction bases: 7. Germline V CDR1 and CDR2: SEHNR, FQNEAQ (reference sequence). The length of the CDR3 is 13 residues. In DNA form, the CDR3 reads TGTGCCAGCAGCCCCGAGGGGGCGGGTGGCTACACCTTC. Translating it yields CASSPEGAGGYTF.

V is TRBV11-2 and J is TRBJ1-1; tentative D call: TRBD1 (5 bases). The ends were cut back, 0 bases at V and 10 bases at J, with 9 bases in the middle. Germline V gene sequence: CDR1 SGHAT, CDR2 FQNNGV. The CDR3 length is 12 residues. CDR3 sequence: CASSLEPGLAFF. DNA of the CDR3: TGTGCCAGCAGCTTAGAGCCAGGGCTAGCTTTCTTT.

The chain links TRBV4-1 to TRBJ1-1; 10 bases match TRBD1. The CDR3 sequence is 13 residues long. Germline loops: CDR1 MGHRA, CDR2 YSYEKL. V trimming: 6 bases; J trimming: 4 bases; junction bases outside the gene matches: 2. This CDR3 is CASSRQGATEAFF. CDR3 sequence (DNA): TGCGCCAGCAGTAGACAGGGGGCCACTGAAGCTTTCTTT.

V and J are TRBV5-1 and TRBJ2-3; TRBD2 is a possible D gene (6 bases). The V end was cut by 4 bases, the J end by 7 bases, with 16 bases between. Per the germline V gene, CDR1 is SGHRS and CDR2 is YFSETQ. CDR3 length: 14 residues. The CDR3 nucleotides are TGCGCCAGCAGCCCCACAGCGGGTCAGAATACGCAGTATTTT. It translates to CASSPTAGQNTQYF.

The rearrangement links TRBV28 to TRBJ2-7; D unresolved. The V gene's germline CDR1 is MDHEN and CDR2 SYDVKM. The germline V and J ends were trimmed by 4 bases and 0 bases, with 13 bases remaining between them. The CDR3 totals 15 residues. The CDR3 DNA follows: TGTGCCAGCAGTTCAGGCGACAACATCTCCTACGAGCAGTACTTC. Translated: CASSSGDNISYEQYF.

J is TRBJ1-1 and V is TRBV2, with 9 bases aligning to TRBD1. The V segment lost 6 bases and the J segment 6 bases; nucleotides outside the gene matches: 8. This CDR3 is built from 14 residues. Germline V gene data show CDR1 as SNHLY and CDR2 as FYNNEI. CDR3 in DNA: TGTGCCAGCAGGGGGACAGGGAGGATGCCTGAAGCTTTCTTT. Translated, it gives CASRGTGRMPEAFF.